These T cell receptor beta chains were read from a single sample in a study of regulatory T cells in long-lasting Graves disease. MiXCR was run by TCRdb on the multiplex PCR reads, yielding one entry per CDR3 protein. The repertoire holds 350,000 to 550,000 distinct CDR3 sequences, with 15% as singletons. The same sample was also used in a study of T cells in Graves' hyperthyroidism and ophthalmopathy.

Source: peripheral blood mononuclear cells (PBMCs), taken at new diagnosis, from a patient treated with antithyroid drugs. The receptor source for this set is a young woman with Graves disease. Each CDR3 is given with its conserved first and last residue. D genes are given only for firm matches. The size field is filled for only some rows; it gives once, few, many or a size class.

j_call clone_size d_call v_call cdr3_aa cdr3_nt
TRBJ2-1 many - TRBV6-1 CASSRRGADSYNEQFF TGTGCCAGCAGCCGAAGGGGAGCTGATTCCTACAATGAGCAGTTCTTC
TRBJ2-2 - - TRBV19 CASSILFPGNTGELFF TGTGCCAGTAGTATTCTCTTCCCGGGAAACACCGGGGAGCTGTTTTTT
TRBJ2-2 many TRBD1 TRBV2 CASSKKRTGGDTGELFF TGTGCCAGCAGTAAAAAACGGACAGGGGGCGACACCGGGGAGCTGTTTTTT
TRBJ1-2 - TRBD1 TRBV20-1 CSATSGTGVDGYTF TGCAGTGCTACATCCGGGACAGGGGTCGATGGCTACACCTTC
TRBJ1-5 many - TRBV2 CASSGLQARSNQPQHF TGTGCCAGCAGCGGACTACAGGCCAGGAGCAATCAGCCCCAGCATTTT
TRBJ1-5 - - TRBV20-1 CSARDRRSNQPQHF TGCAGTGCTAGAGATCGGAGGAGCAATCAGCCCCAGCATTTT
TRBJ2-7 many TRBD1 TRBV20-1 CSARDAGQGRNEQYF TGCAGTGCTAGAGATGCGGGACAGGGCAGGAACGAGCAGTACTTC
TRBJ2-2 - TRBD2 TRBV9 CASSIGTTTGELFF TGTGCCAGCAGCATTGGGACTACCACCGGGGAGCTGTTTTTT
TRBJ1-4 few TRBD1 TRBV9 CASSGLDRGGEKLFF TGTGCCAGCAGCGGACTAGACAGGGGTGGGGAAAAACTGTTTTTT
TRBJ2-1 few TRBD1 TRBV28 CASSLPLGQGQFF TGTGCCAGCAGTTTACCCCTTGGACAGGGACAGTTCTTC